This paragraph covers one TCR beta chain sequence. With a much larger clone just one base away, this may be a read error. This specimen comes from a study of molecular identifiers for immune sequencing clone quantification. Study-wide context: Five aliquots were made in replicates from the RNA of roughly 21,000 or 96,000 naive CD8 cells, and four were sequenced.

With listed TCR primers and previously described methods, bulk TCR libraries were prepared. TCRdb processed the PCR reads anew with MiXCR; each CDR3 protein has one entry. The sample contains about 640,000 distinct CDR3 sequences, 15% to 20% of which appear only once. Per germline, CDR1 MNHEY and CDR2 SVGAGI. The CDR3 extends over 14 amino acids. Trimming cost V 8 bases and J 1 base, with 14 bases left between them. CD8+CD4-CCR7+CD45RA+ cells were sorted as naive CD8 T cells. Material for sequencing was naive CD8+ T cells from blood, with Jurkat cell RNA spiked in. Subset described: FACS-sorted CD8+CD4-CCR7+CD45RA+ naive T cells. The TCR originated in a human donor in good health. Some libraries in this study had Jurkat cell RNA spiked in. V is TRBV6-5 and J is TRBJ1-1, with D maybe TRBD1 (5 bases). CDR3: CASGLGASNTEAFF. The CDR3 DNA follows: TGTGCCAGCGGTTTAGGGGCTTCGAACACTGAAGCTTTCTTT.